Detailed here is one T cell receptor (beta chain). Original handling: Reference gene primer amplification gave estimated nucleated cell counts. Generated by immunoSEQ multiplex PCR, the TCRdb table keeps only in-frame clones and is missing some. From that table come the V and J calls and clone size; the DNA was used to work out D and trimming. Altogether approximately 130,000 clones are present, approximately 77% being singletons, with the ten largest covering over 15%. The sample is drawn from a study of blood T cell repertoires in COVID-19. Study-level information: Samples taken during acute and convalescent COVID-19 were collected in the United States, Italy and Spain. PBMCs, B-cell-depleted T cells, or T cells provided the cDNA or gDNA that made up the material.

This CDR3 has 15 amino acids. The V and J ends lost 6 bases and 3 bases, in that order; junction bases with no gene match: 8. The germline V gene encodes CDR1 MNHEY and CDR2 SVGAGI. The source material was peripheral blood. The V and J genes are TRBV6-5 and TRBJ1-3, with 7 bases matching TRBD1. The clonotype comes from an older man with acute or convalescent COVID-19. In nucleotides, the CDR3 is TGTGCCAGCAGCGGAGAACAGGGGTTTGGAAACACCATATATTTT. It translates to CASSGEQGFGNTIYF.